What follows are 25 T cell receptor beta chains derived from one specimen sequenced in a study of read filtering for tumor transcriptome and immune sequencing. Molecular barcoded adaptors covering alpha/delta and beta/gamma chains were used on roughly 400 ng RNA. Each CDR3 protein gets one entry after TCRdb re-called the reads with MiXCR. The sample holds 100,000 to 150,000 distinct CDR3 sequences, less than 15% seen once. Sequencing used a population of CD138-negative cells sorted from bone marrow. All receptors come from a donor at least 40 years old with multiple myeloma.

The CDR3 spells CASSVGPQRQETQYF. The DNA for the CDR3 is TGTGCCAGCAGTGTGGGACCCCAACGCCAAGAGACCCAGTACTTC. The genes are TRBV2 and TRBJ2-5; D may correspond to TRBD1 or TRBD2 (5 bases each). The V gene lost 4 bases and the J gene lost 1 base, with 13 bases spanning the gap. CDR1 and CDR2 (germline): SNHLY, FYNNEI. The CDR3 loop spans 15 amino acids.

This clonotype was counted at least ten times. The J gene is TRBJ2-1, the V gene TRBV6-2 or TRBV6-3; D unclear. V lost 6 bases and J 3 bases, leaving 15 bases between the germline ends. The germline V gene has CDR1 MNHEY and CDR2 SVGEGT. There are 15 residues in the CDR3. In DNA, the CDR3 is TGTGCCAGCAGACAATTCGGACGGATCTACAATGAGCAGTTCTTC. As protein: CASRQFGRIYNEQFF.

This clonotype was seen just once. Since a much larger clone is just one base distant, this may be a read error. The chain has TRBV7-3 and TRBJ2-6, with 8 nucleotides matching TRBD1. This CDR3 has 14 residues. Germline loops: CDR1 SGHTA, CDR2 FQGTGA. Written as DNA, the CDR3 is TGTGCCAGCAGGCGTCCCGGGACAGGCACGGTCCTGTCTTTC. Protein: CASRRPGTGTVLSF.

The chain is built from TRBV11-2 and TRBJ1-2; the D is unclear. The V end lost 1 base, the J end lost 6 bases, and 9 bases lay between the germline ends. Per the germline V gene, CDR1 is SGHAT and CDR2 is FQNNGV. The CDR3 is made up of 13 amino acids. The CDR3 DNA follows: TGTGCCAGCAGCTTAGCCCTGCTCGATGGCTACACCTTC. Translating gives CASSLALLDGYTF. Full variable domain (remainder filled in from reference TRBV11-2 and TRBJ1-2): EAGVAQSPRYKIIEKRQSVAFWCNPISGHATLYWYQQILGQGPKLLIQFQNNGVVDDSQLPKDRFSAERLKGVDSTLKIQPAKLEDSAVYLCASSLALLDGYTFGSGTRLTVV.

There are many counts of this clonotype. The chain carries TRBV19 and TRBJ2-7; 9 nucleotides agree with TRBD1. The CDR3 loop spans 13 amino acids. J lost 0 bases, V lost 9 bases, and 3 bases had no gene match. Germline V gene data show CDR1 as LNHDA and CDR2 as SQIVND (reference sequence). The CDR3 spells CASGTGSSYEQYF. The CDR3 DNA follows: TGTGCCAGCGGGACAGGGAGCTCCTACGAGCAGTACTTC.

The table lists this clonotype with many counts. CDR3 nucleotide sequence: TGTGCCAGCAGCTTAGGACTAGCGATCTCCTACAATGAGCAGTTCTTC. Translation: CASSLGLAISYNEQFF. This sequence joins TRBV7-2 and TRBJ2-1; 8 bases align to TRBD2. Germline V lookup: CDR1 SGHTA, CDR2 FQGNSA. The trim removed 1 base at V and 0 bases at J, leaving 2 bases unmatched. CDR3 length: 16 residues.

Many counts were recorded for this clonotype. The chain recombines TRBV20-1 with TRBJ2-7; TRBD2 matches at 11 bases. Germline V gene sequence: CDR1 DFQATT, CDR2 SNEGSKA (reference sequence). The ends lost 2 bases at V and 0 bases at J; junction bases unmatched: 3. The CDR3 length is 15 residues. The CDR3 nucleotides read TGCAGTGCTAGACAGACTAGCGGGACCTCCTACGAGCAGTACTTC. Its protein is CSARQTSGTSYEQYF.

This clonotype was observed at least ten times. The J gene is TRBJ2-5, the V gene TRBV6-5, with D perhaps matching TRBD1 (5 bases). Germline V gene sequence: CDR1 MNHEY, CDR2 SVGAGI. The CDR3 has 15 amino acids. V was trimmed by 2 bases and J by 4 bases, leaving 14 bases between them. CDR3 amino acids: CASSYNWLRGETQYF. CDR3 coding DNA: TGTGCCAGCAGTTACAACTGGCTAAGGGGAGAGACCCAGTACTTC.

This clonotype showed up many times. The chain couples TRBV7-2 to TRBJ2-7; maybe TRBD2 (5 bases). The germline CDR1 and CDR2 sequences are SGHTA and FQGNSA. The CDR3 covers 14 residues. Trimming removed 7 bases at V and 0 bases at J, with 13 bases between. The CDR3 is CASTLRRSSYEQYF. In DNA, the CDR3 is TGTGCCAGCACCCTAAGGAGGAGCTCCTACGAGCAGTACTTC.

This clonotype was picked up a small number of times. Possible read error: a much larger clone is one base away. This chain uses TRBV6-2 or TRBV6-3 with TRBJ1-2; D gene ambiguous. Germline V gives CDR1 MNHEY, CDR2 SVGEGT. The CDR3 contains 15 residues. V lost 2 bases to trimming and J lost 8 bases, with 18 bases between them. CDR3 bases: TGTGCCAGCAGTTACCCCCCCGACGCCGGTGGAGGCTACACCTTC. It encodes CASSYPPDAGGGYTF.

This clonotype was counted many times. The chain is built from TRBV7-9 and TRBJ2-7; 11 nucleotides agree with TRBD2. J gave up 7 bases and V 4 bases, and 9 bases lay outside the gene matches. This CDR3 contains 15 residues. Germline lookup yields CDR1 SEHNR and CDR2 FQNEAQ (reference sequence). Here the CDR3 DNA reads TGTGCCAGCAGCTCTGGACTAGCGGGTGGATGGGAGCAGTACTTC. Translation: CASSSGLAGGWEQYF.

This clonotype was found many times. The V call is TRBV5-1, the J call TRBJ2-2; D not resolved. The CDR3 sequence is 16 residues long. Trimming took 0 bases from V and 0 from J, leaving 9 bases between them. CDR1 is SGHRS and CDR2 is YFSETQ in the germline V gene. The CDR3 DNA sequence: TGCGCCAGCAGCTTGGGAGCAAGGACGAACACCGGGGAGCTGTTTTTT. It specifies CASSLGARTNTGELFF.

This clonotype was counted at least ten times. This chain uses TRBV6-2 or TRBV6-3 with TRBJ2-1; 14 bases line up with TRBD2. The CDR3 runs 17 residues. V gave up 3 bases and J gave up 5 bases; unmatched junction bases: 6. The germline V gene encodes CDR1 MNHEY and CDR2 SVGEGT. CDR3 coding DNA: TGTGCCAGCAGTTATAAGACTAGCGGGAGGGTCGACAATGAGCAGTTCTTC. This translates into CASSYKTSGRVDNEQFF.

This clonotype was seen only a few times. A much larger clone sits a single nucleotide away, making a read error possible. This chain uses TRBV12-5 with TRBJ2-1, with 10 bases lining up with TRBD2. Losses at the gene ends were 3 bases for V and 7 bases for J; bases not matched to a gene: 6. This CDR3 has 15 amino acids. Per germline, CDR1 LGHNT and CDR2 FRNRAP. The CDR3 DNA reads TGTGCTAGTGGTTTAAACAGACTAGCGGGTAATGAGCAGTTCTTC. As protein: CASGLNRLAGNEQFF.

This clonotype was recorded at least ten times. The chain recombines TRBV6-2 or TRBV6-3 with TRBJ2-1; D is undetermined. Trimming took off 0 bases at V and 8 bases at J, with 5 bases between the two ends. The CDR3 spans 12 residues. Looked up from germline, CDR1 is MNHEY and CDR2 is SVGEGT. The CDR3 region is CASSYSPDEQFF. In nucleotides, the CDR3 is TGTGCCAGCAGTTACTCCCCGGATGAGCAGTTCTTC.

This clonotype was found many times. The V and J genes are TRBV28 and TRBJ1-1; the match to TRBD1 covers 11 bases. The germline gives CDR1 MDHEN, CDR2 SYDVKM. The J segment lost 7 bases and the V segment lost 5 bases, leaving 6 bases of the junction unmatched. The CDR3 is made up of 14 amino acids. The CDR3 loop reads CASSIPGQGVEAFF. The CDR3 coding sequence is TGTGCCAGCAGTATTCCGGGACAGGGGGTTGAAGCTTTCTTT.

This clonotype was seen only a few times. The chain is built from TRBV6-2 or TRBV6-3 and TRBJ1-1; no clear D. Germline CDR1 MNHEY, CDR2 SVGEGT. The germline V and J ends were trimmed by 0 bases and 7 bases, with 9 bases remaining between them. The CDR3 contains 13 residues. The CDR3 DNA reads TGTGCCAGCAGTTACTCGTGGTCAGGTGAAGCTTTCTTT. Amino acid sequence: CASSYSWSGEAFF.

Many counts were recorded for this clonotype. This chain connects TRBV3-1 to TRBJ1-4; TRBD1 is a possible D gene (6 bases). This CDR3 is 15 amino acids long. The ends were cut back, 3 bases at V and 5 bases at J, with 13 bases in the middle. Germline lookup yields CDR1 LGHDT and CDR2 YNNKEL (reference sequence). The CDR3 sequence is CASSQAWGHNEKLFF. In DNA form, the CDR3 reads TGTGCCAGCAGCCAGGCCTGGGGGCACAATGAAAAACTGTTTTTT.

This clonotype was detected ten times or more. The gene calls are TRBV29-1 and TRBJ2-5, with TRBD1 matching over 11 bases. The CDR3 is made up of 14 amino acids. Germline CDR1 SQVTM, CDR2 ANQGSEA. Trimming at V came to 3 bases and at J to 4 bases, leaving 4 bases not matched to a gene. CDR3 DNA sequence: TGCAGCGTTGATCCGGACAGGGGGCTAGAGACCCAGTACTTC. Protein product: CSVDPDRGLETQYF.

This clonotype was seen at least ten times. The chain employs TRBV29-1 and TRBJ2-1; no firm D call. The CDR3 runs to 14 residues. Germline loops: CDR1 SQVTM, CDR2 ANQGSEA. V was cut by 6 bases and J by 0 bases, with 12 bases left in between. Here the CDR3 DNA reads TGCAGCGTACCTCTTTTAGGCTCCTACAATGAGCAGTTCTTC. Translated, it gives CSVPLLGSYNEQFF.

This clonotype was detected ten times or more. The CDR3 DNA reads TGTGCCAGTAGTATAATGCCGGCGGTGAGCTCCTACGAGCAGTACTTC. Translated, it gives CASSIMPAVSSYEQYF. The chain has TRBV19 and TRBJ2-7; D call uncertain. There are 16 residues in the CDR3. Trimming pared 2 bases from V and 0 bases from J, leaving 14 bases between. CDR1 is LNHDA and CDR2 is SQIVND in the germline V gene (reference sequence).

J is TRBJ2-2 and V is TRBV6-4; D is undetermined. V shed 5 bases and J shed 3 bases, with 13 bases lying between them. Germline V gene sequence: CDR1 MRHNA, CDR2 SNTAGT. The CDR3 is made up of 15 amino acids. CDR3 sequence reads: CASSPECPYTGELFF. The CDR3 DNA follows: TGTGCCAGCAGTCCGGAGTGTCCCTACACCGGGGAGCTGTTTTTT.

This clonotype was seen many times. The genes are TRBV10-1 and TRBJ2-1; a possible D gene is TRBD2 (5 bases). The germline CDR1 and CDR2 sequences are WNHNN and SYGVQD (reference sequence). V was trimmed by 0 bases and J by 6 bases, leaving 12 bases between them. CDR3 length: 15 amino acids. The CDR3 region has the DNA TGCGCCAGCAGTGAGTCGAACGAGCGGTCCAATGAGCAGTTCTTC. Its protein is CASSESNERSNEQFF.

Details on this clonotype: Just one base apart from a much larger clone, this may be a read error. The chain couples TRBV27 to TRBJ2-7; no clear D gene. Germline loops: CDR1 MNHEY, CDR2 SMNVEV (reference sequence). This CDR3 region has 16 residues. The V gene lost 2 bases and the J gene lost 9 bases, with 23 bases spanning the gap. The CDR3: CASSLSRIYDLHVQYF. In DNA, the CDR3 is TGTGCCAGCAGTTTAAGTAGGATCTACGATCTCCACGTGCAGTACTTC.

This sequence joins TRBV7-2 and TRBJ2-3, with a weak D call TRBD2 (6 bases). This CDR3 has 14 residues. V lost 5 bases and J 6 bases, leaving 15 bases between the germline ends. The V gene's germline CDR1 is SGHTA and CDR2 FQGNSA. CDR3 loop: CASSRDSASDTQYF. In DNA, the CDR3 is TGTGCCAGCAGCCGGGACTCGGCAAGCGATACGCAGTATTTT.